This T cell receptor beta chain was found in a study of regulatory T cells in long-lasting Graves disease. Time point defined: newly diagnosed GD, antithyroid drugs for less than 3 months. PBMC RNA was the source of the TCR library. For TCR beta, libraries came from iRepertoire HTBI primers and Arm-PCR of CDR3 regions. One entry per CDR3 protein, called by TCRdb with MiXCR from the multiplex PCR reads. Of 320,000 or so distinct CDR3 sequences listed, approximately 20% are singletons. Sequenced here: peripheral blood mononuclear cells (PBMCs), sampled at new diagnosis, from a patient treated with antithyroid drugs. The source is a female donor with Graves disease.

The CDR3 coding sequence is TGTGCCAGCAGCTGGCACGGGGACAAAAACATTCAGTACTTC. This codes for CASSWHGDKNIQYF. V gene TRBV7-9 combines with J gene TRBJ2-4, with a possible D match to TRBD2 (5 bases). Between the trimmed V and J ends, which lost 4 bases and 3 bases, there was a span of 10 bases. The CDR3 length is 14 residues. Germline V gives CDR1 SEHNR, CDR2 FQNEAQ (reference sequence).